This T cell receptor (beta chain) appears in the sequencing data of a study of T cell repertoires in cytomegalovirus infection. A remark on this clonotype: The antigen is not known.

TCRdb passed the reads through MiXCR, listing each CDR3 protein once. The sample records about 500,000 distinct CDR3 sequences, about 33% being singletons. From germline, CDR1 is MDHEN and CDR2 SYDVKM. Trimming took 4 bases from V and 9 from J; bases not matched to a gene: 9. CDR3 length: 14 amino acids. The rearrangement joins TRBV28 to TRBJ1-5, with TRBD1 identical over 7 bases. The sequence was collected from a human donor in good health (CMV status not recorded). Some clones in this sample may be carry-over from other donors' samples. Material: cultured PBMCs, obtained from culture after CMV antigen stimulation. CDR3 sequence reads: CASSSNRGPRPQHF. Here the CDR3 DNA reads TGTGCCAGCAGTTCTAACAGGGGCCCGAGGCCCCAGCATTTT.